The subject of this entry is one T cell receptor beta chain. This receptor's antigen is unknown. Per-base quality was not reported, and no clone a single base away is much larger than it. These data come from a study of shared T cell receptors in the human thymus (dated by TCRdb to about 2021). About the study as a whole: The study examined how self-reactive, shared T-cell receptor alpha chains are generated in the human thymus.

The CDR3 starts with the cysteine, ends with the phenylalanine, and has 15 residues. The entry retains the CDR3 DNA only, 45 bases that are in frame from base 1. V and J lose 4 bases and 5 bases, and a span of 17 bases separates them. CDR1 and CDR2 are drawn from the germline V gene (reference sequence): GTSNPN, SVGIG. Library preparation was by the immunoSEQ multiplex PCR assay. TCRdb took over this immuneACCESS table, retaining in-frame rearrangements with V and J assigned. Such tables are incomplete; in checked studies, under half of the missing clones stem from an unresolved V gene, and the remainder is unexplained. The sample table contains approximately 580,000 clones; only one count was recorded for 75% to 80% of them. Jointly, the top ten make up 0.013% of the sample. The same sample was also studied in work on human thymus T cells. The second study's authors report: The donors were immunologically healthy infants in Finland who had open corrective cardiac surgery for congenital heart defects. The thymus tissue came from surgical resects taken out during corrective cardiac surgery. Usage of V and J gene segments appeared to be biased in both the thymic and the peripheral blood repertoires. The related research found that thymic TCR repertoires overlapped highly between unrelated individuals. The study characterized TCR alpha and beta repertoires from fewer than 10 infant thymus samples and a few related peripheral blood samples. Donor ages ranging from about 6 to 244 days were recorded, and a handful of male and two female infants were included in the cohort. Thymocytes were released mechanically from tissue and stored at -70 °C as pellets of roughly 9.5-32 million cells. A QIAsymphony instrument was used to extract genomic DNA from the frozen cell pellets. The immunoSEQ multiplex PCR assay was used to amplify the TCRB and TCRAD loci from a standardized amount of quality-controlled genomic DNA. Amplicons spanned the V(D)J region at a length sufficient to cover the CDR3 and identify V and J genes. Amplicon sequencing was performed on an Illumina platform through the commercial immunoSEQ service. Primer bias and sequencing errors were corrected as previously described, and TCRAD and TCRB were defined on the basis of the IMGT database. Repertoires were analysed with immunoSEQ Analyzer 3.0 and VDJTools, covering basic statistics, V/J segment usage, diversity estimates, rarefaction and pairwise overlap. To estimate diversity, the Chao1, ChaoE, Efron-Thisted, Shannon and inverse Simpson indices were applied, and diversity was also estimated on datasets down-sampled to the smallest sample. Repertoire overlap was assessed by strict matching of CDR3 nucleotide sequence, V gene and J gene, and clustering was done by Jaccard-based multidimensional scaling. Thymus samples yielded on average around 810,000 unique TCRB clonotypes, compared with 75,000 to 85,000 from blood samples.

The sequence joins TRBV30 to TRBJ2-2; TRBD2 is possibly the D segment (5 matching bases). Sequences were obtained from thymocytes. This receptor was taken from a boy in the first two years of life with a congenital heart defect. Donor details come from another sample of the same person, matched by shared clones. The nucleotides read TGTGCCTGGAAACCCAGGATCCCGGGGACCGGGGAGCTGTTTTTT. Translated, it gives CAWKPRIPGTGELFF.